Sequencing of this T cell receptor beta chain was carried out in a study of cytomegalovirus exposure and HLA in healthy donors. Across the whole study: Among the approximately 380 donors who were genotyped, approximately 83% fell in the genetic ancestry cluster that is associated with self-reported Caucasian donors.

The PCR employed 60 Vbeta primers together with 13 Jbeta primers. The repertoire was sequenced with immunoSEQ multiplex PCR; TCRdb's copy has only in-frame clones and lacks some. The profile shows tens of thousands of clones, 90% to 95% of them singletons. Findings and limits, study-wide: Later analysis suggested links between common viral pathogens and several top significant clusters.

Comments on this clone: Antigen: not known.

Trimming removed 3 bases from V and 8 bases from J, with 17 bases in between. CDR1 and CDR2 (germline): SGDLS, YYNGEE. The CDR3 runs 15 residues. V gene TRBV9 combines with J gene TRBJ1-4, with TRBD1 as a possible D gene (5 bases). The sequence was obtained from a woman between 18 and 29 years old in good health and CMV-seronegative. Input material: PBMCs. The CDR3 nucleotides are TGTGCCAGCAGCGGGGACGGGACGAGCGGGGAAAAACTGTTTTTT. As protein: CASSGDGTSGEKLFF.